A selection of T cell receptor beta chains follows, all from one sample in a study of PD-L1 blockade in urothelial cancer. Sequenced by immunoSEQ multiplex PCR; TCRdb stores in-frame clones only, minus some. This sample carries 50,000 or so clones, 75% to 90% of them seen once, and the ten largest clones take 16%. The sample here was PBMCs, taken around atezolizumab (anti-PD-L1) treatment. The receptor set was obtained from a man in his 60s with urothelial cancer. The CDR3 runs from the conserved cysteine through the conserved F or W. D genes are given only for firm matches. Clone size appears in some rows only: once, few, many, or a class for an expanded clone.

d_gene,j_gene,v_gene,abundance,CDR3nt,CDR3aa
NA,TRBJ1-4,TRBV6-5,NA,TGTGCCAGCAGGAACATTGGTGAAAAACTGTTTTTT,CASRNIGEKLFF
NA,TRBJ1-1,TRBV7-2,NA,TGTGCCAGCAGCTTAGAACGGGTTCGGGCTTTCTTT,CASSLERVRAFF
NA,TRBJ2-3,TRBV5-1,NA,TGCGCCAGCAGCTTGGGCGGAGACCGAAACACAGATACGCAGTATTTT,CASSLGGDRNTDTQYF
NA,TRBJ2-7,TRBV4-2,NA,TGTGCCAGCACAGGGGGGCGGACCGCTTGGGGCTACGAGCAGTACTTC,CASTGGRTAWGYEQYF
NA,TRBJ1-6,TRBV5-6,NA,TGTGCCTATTCCCAGGGCCTATATAATTCACCCCTCCACTTT,CAYSQGLYNSPLHF
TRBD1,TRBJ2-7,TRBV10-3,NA,TGTGCCATCAGGGACAGGGACTACGAGCAGTACTTC,CAIRDRDYEQYF
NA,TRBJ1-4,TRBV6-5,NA,TGTGCCAGCAGCCCGCAGGGTGCAACTAATGAAAAACTGTTTTTT,CASSPQGATNEKLFF
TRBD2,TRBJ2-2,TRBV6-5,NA,TGTGCCAGCGCGCCTAGCGGGTTGGCCGGGGAGCTGTTTTTT,CASAPSGLAGELFF
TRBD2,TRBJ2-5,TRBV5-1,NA,TGCGCCAGCAGAACTAGCGGGGGCCAAGAGACCCAGTACTTC,CASRTSGGQETQYF
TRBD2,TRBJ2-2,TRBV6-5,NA,TGTGCCACCCAGCGGGAACCTAACACCGGGGAGCTGTTTTTT,CATQREPNTGELFF
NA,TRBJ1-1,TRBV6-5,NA,TGTGCCAGCAGTATCGGCGTGGGGCAGGGTGAAGCTTTCTTT,CASSIGVGQGEAFF
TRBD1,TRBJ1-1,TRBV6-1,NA,TGTGCCAGCAGTGTGAACAGGGGGCGGGGAGGGAGGAACACTGAAGCTTTCTTT,CASSVNRGRGGRNTEAFF
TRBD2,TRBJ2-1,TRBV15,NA,TGTGCCACCAGCAGAGTAACTAGCGGGAACCCCTACAATGAGCAGTTCTTC,CATSRVTSGNPYNEQFF
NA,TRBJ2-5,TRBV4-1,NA,TGCGCCAGCAGCCTCCCCCCCGGGGAGACCCAGTACTTC,CASSLPPGETQYF
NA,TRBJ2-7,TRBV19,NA,TGTGCCAGTAGTCCCCGACAGGGGACTAACGAGCAGTACTTC,CASSPRQGTNEQYF
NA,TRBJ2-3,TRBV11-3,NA,TGTGCCAGCAGTTATGGGACTTCCGAGGCGCAGTATTTT,CASSYGTSEAQYF
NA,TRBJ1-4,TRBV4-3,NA,TGCGCCAGCAGCCAACAAGGCGGTAATGAAAAACTGTTTTTT,CASSQQGGNEKLFF
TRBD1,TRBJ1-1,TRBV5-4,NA,TGTGCCAGCAAGAGACAGGGGAGGGACACTGAAGCTTTCTTT,CASKRQGRDTEAFF
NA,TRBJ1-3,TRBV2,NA,TGTGCCAGCAGTGAATGGGATTGGGAGGTGTACTCTGGAAACACCATATATTTT,CASSEWDWEVYSGNTIYF
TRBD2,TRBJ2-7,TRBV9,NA,TGTGCCAGCAGCGTAGTGGCGGGAGGGCCCGTCGAGCAGTACTTC,CASSVVAGGPVEQYF
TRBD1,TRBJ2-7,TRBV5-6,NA,TGTGCCAGCAGCCCCCGGGACAGACGTACCTACGAGCAGTACTTC,CASSPRDRRTYEQYF
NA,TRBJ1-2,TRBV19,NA,TGTGCCAGTATCCTTCCTGGAAGTAACAGGTTCACTAACTATGGCTACACCTTC,CASILPGSNRFTNYGYTF
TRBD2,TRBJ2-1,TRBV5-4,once,TGTGCCAGCAGCGCATTAGCGGGAGCCGGATTCAATGAGCAGTTCTTC,CASSALAGAGFNEQFF
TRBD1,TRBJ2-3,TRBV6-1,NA,TGTGCCACTAAACCGGGACAGTACACAGATACGCAGTATTTT,CATKPGQYTDTQYF
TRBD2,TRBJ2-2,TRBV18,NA,TGTGCCAGCTCACTGAGGCTAGCGGGGAACACCGGGGAGCTGTTTTTT,CASSLRLAGNTGELFF
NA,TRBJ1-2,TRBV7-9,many,TGTGCCAGCAGCCCCCAGGGGATTTTACGTGGCTACACCTTC,CASSPQGILRGYTF
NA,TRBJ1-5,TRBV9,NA,TGTGCCAGCAGTGCTGGGGGCACCGGACAGCCCCAGCATTTT,CASSAGGTGQPQHF
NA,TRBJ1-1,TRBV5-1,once,TGCGCCAGCAGCTTTTCAGGGACTGGAACTGAAGCTTTCTTT,CASSFSGTGTEAFF
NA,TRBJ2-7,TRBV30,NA,TGTGCCTGGAGTATGATGCCTCCTACTTACGAGCAGTACTTC,CAWSMMPPTYEQYF
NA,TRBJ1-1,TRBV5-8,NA,TGTGCCAGCAGTTTCCGGAGGACTGAAGCTTTCTTT,CASSFRRTEAFF
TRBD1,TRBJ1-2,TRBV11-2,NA,TGTGCCAGCAGCCGTTTCCAGGGGACAGATGGCTACACCTTC,CASSRFQGTDGYTF
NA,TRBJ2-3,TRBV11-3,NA,TGTGCCAGCAGCTTGGGACACTTGCGCACAGATACGCAGTATTTT,CASSLGHLRTDTQYF
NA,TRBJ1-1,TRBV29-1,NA,TGCAGCGTGGGGGGGACTGAAGCTTTCTTT,CSVGGTEAFF
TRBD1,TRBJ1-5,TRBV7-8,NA,TGTGCCAGCAGCTTAAGACAGGGGATCCGTCAGCCCCAGCATTTT,CASSLRQGIRQPQHF
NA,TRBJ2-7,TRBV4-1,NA,TGCGCCAGCAGCCAAGTTATTACGGGGTACGAGCAGTACTTC,CASSQVITGYEQYF
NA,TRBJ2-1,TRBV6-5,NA,TGTGCCAGCAGCCAACCTGGAACAGCTGAGCAGTTCTTC,CASSQPGTAEQFF
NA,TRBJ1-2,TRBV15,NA,TGTGCCACCAGCAGAGATCGGAGAGACTATGGCTACACCTTC,CATSRDRRDYGYTF
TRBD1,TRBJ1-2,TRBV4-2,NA,TGTGCCAGCAGCCACCTGGGACAGGGCAACTATGGCTACACCTTC,CASSHLGQGNYGYTF
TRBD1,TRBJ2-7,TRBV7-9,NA,TGTGCCAGCAGCCCACAGGGGAACTACGAGCAGTACTTC,CASSPQGNYEQYF
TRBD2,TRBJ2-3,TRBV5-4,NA,TGTGCCAGCAGCCTTTCGACTAGCGGGGGGCGTCGTACGCAGTATTTT,CASSLSTSGGRRTQYF